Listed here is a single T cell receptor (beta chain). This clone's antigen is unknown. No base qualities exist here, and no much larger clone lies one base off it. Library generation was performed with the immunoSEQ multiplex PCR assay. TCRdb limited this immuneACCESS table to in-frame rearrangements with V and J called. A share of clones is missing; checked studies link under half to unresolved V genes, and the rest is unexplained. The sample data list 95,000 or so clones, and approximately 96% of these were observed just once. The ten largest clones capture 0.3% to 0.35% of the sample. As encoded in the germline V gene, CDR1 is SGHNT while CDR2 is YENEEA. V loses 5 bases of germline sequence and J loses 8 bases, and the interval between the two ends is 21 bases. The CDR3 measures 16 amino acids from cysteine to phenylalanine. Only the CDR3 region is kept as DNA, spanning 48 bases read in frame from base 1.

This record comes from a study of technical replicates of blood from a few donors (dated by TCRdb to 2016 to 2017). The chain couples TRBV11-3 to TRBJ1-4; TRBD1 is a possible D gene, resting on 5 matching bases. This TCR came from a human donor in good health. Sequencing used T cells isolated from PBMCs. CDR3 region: CASSPREGRWVEKLFF. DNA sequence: TGTGCCAGCAGCCCAAGGGAGGGACGGTGGGTCGAAAAACTGTTTTTT.